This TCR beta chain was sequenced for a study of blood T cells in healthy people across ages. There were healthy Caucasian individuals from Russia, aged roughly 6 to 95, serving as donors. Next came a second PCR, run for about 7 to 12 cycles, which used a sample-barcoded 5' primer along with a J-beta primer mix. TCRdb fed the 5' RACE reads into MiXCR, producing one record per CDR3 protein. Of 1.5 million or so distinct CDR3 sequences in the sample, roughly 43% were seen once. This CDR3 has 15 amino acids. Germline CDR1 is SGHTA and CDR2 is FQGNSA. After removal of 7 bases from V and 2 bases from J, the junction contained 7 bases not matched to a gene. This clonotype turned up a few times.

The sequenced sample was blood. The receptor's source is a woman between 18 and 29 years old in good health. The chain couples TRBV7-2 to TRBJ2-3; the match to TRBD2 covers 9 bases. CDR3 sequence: CASTRQRGVTDTQYF. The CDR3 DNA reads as TGTGCCAGCACCCGACAGCGGGGGGTCACAGATACGCAGTATTTT.